The 2 T cell receptor beta chains reported below all come from one sample, sequenced in a study of control samples from healthy donors and cancer patients. TCRdb's copy holds only in-frame clones and misses some; the assay was immunoSEQ multiplex PCR. The sample has 70,000 to 95,000 clones, 93% seen once; the top ten hold roughly 1.2%. Source material: PBMCs. These receptors came from a woman aged 40-49 years with lung cancer.

This chain uses TRBV11-1 with TRBJ2-1, with TRBD2 identical over 11 bases. With V trimmed by 6 bases and J by 3 bases, 7 bases remained unmatched. The CDR3 runs to 16 residues. Germline V gives CDR1 SGHAT, CDR2 FQDESV (reference sequence). CDR3 in amino acids: CASSSPGTSGYNEQFF. Written as DNA, the CDR3 is TGTGCCAGCAGTTCTCCCGGGACTAGCGGCTACAATGAGCAGTTCTTC.

The chain uses TRBV18 and TRBJ1-5; D gene ambiguous. The CDR3 is made up of 15 amino acids. Trimming removed 5 bases from V and 3 bases from J, with 14 bases in between. Per the germline V gene, CDR1 is KGHSH and CDR2 is LQKENI. The chain's CDR3 is CASSSSQSVNQPQHF. Here the CDR3 DNA reads TGTGCCAGCTCAAGTAGTCAGTCGGTCAATCAGCCCCAGCATTTT.